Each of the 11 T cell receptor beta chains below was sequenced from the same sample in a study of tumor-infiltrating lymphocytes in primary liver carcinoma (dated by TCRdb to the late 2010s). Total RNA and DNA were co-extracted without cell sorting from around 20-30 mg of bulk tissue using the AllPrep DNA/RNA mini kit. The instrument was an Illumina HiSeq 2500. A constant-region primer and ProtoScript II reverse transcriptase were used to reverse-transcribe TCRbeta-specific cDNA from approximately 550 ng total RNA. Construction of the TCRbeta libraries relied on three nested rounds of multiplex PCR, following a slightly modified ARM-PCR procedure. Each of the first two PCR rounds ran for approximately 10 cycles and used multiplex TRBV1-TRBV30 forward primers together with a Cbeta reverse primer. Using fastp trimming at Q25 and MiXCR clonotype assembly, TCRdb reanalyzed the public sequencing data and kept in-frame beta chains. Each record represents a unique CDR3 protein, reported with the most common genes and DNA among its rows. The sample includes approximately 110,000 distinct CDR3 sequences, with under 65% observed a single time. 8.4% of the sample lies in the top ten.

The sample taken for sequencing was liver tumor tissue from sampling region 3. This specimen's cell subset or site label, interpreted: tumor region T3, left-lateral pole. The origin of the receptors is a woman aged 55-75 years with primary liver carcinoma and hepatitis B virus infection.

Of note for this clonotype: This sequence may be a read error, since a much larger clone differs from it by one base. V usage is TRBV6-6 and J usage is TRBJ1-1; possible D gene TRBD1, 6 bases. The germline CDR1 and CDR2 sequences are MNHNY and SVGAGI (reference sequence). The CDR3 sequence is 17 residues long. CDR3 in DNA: TGTGCCAACAGTCGATCCAGGGGACCTTACATGAACACTGAAGCTTTCTTT. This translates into CANSRSRGPYMNTEAFF.

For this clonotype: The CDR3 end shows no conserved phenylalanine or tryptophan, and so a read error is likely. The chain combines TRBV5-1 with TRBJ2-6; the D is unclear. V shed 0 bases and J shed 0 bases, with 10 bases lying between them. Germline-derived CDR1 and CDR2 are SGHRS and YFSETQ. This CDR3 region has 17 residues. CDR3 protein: CASSLAVGLSGANVLTL. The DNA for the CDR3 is TGCGCCAGCAGCTTGGCTGTGGGCCTCTCTGGGGCCAACGTCCTGACTCTC.

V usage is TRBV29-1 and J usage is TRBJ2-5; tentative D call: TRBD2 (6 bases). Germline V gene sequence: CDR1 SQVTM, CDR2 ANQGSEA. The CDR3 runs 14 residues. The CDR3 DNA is TGCAGTGTTTCAGAATGGCGGGATGGAGAGACCCAGTACTTC. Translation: CSVSEWRDGETQYF.

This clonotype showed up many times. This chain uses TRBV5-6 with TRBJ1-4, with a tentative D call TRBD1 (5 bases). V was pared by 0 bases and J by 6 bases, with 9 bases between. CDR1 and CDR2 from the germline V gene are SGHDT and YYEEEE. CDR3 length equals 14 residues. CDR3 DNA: TGTGCCAGCAGCTTGGTAGGGGACGATGAAAAACTGTTTTTT. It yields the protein CASSLVGDDEKLFF.

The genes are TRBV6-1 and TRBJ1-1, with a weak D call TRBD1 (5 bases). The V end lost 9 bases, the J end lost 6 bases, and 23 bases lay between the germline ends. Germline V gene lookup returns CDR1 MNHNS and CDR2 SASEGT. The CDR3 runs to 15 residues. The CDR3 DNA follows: TGTGCCAGGACTAACAGACAGCGGCGAGACGCTGAAGCTTTCTTT. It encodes CARTNRQRRDAEAFF.

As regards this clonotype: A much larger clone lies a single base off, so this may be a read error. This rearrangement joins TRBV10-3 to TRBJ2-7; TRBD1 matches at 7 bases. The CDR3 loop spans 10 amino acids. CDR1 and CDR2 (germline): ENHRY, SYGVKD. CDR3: CAMTGSEHYF. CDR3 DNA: TGTGCCATGACAGGGTCCGAGCATTACTTC.

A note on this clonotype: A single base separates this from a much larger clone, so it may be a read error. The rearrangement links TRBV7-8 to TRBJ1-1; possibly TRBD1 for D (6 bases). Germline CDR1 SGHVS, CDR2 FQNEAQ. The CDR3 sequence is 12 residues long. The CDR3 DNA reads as TGTGCCAGCAGTTCAGGGGATACTGAAGCTTCCTTT. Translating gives CASSSGDTEASF.

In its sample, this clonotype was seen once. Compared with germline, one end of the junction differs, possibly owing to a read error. CDR3 in DNA: TGCGCCAGCAGCTCAGGACTAGGACTGTTGGCTGTGCAGTTCTTC. Translating gives CASSSGLGLLAVQFF. The rearrangement links TRBV11-2 to TRBJ2-1, with 7 positions matching TRBD2. The length of the CDR3 is 15 residues. CDR1 and CDR2 from the germline V gene are SGHAT and FQNNGV.

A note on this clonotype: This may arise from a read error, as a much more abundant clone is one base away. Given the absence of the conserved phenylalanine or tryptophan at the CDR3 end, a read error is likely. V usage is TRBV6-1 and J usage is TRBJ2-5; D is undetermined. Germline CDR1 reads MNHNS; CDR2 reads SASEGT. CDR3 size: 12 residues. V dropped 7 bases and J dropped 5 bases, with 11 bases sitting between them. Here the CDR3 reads CASTLNFETQYL. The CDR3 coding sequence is TGTGCCAGCACTTTGAACTTTGAGACCCAGTACTTA.

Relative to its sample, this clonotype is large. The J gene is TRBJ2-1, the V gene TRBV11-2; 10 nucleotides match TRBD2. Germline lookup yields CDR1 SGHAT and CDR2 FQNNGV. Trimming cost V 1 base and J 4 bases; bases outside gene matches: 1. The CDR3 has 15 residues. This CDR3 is CASSLGTSGYNEQFF. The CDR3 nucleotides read TGTGCCAGCAGCTTAGGGACTAGCGGTTACAATGAGCAGTTCTTC. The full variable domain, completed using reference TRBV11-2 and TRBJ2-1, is EAGVAQSPRYKIIEKRQSVAFWCNPISGHATLYWYQQILGQGPKLLIQFQNNGVVDDSQLPKDRFSAERLKGVDSTLKIQPAKLEDSAVYLCASSLGTSGYNEQFFGPGTRLTVL.

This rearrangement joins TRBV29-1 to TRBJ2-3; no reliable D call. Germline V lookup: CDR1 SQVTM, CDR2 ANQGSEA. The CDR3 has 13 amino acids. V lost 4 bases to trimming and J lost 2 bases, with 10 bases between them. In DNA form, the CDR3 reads TGCAGCGTTGTCGCAGAGATCACAGATACGCAGTATTTT. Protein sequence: CSVVAEITDTQYF.